This T cell receptor (beta chain) was identified during a study of T cell repertoires in cytomegalovirus infection (dated by TCRdb to the late 2010s). Describing the broader study: Donor HLA type was relevant to the analysis, because carriage of CMV infection together with the matching HLA type was indicated by public TCR beta signatures.

Sequenced on an Illumina HiSeq 1500. TCRdb ran its own pipeline on the public reads, namely fastp trimming at Q25 and MiXCR clone calling, and kept in-frame beta chains. All rows with the same CDR3 protein become a single entry with the most common DNA and genes. Here the sample has some 150,000 distinct CDR3 sequences; under 8.5% occur a single time. Roughly 18% of the sample is held by the ten biggest clonotypes. Reading the germline V gene (reference sequence) gives CDR1 SEHNR and CDR2 FQNEAQ. V loses 11 bases, J loses 4 bases, and the germline ends lie 20 bases apart. The CDR3 holds 14 amino acids from the cysteine to the phenylalanine. Left in the record is the CDR3 DNA by itself, 42 bases read in frame from the first base. As concerns this clonotype: Its antigen is still unknown. One base away there is no much larger clone; base qualities are not given.

Summary of the overall study and its limitations: The ex vivo response was dominated by HLA-C-restricted CMV-specific TCR beta clonotypes, which also provided the single most frequent clonotype in two of eight donors. Carriers of CMV infection plus the relevant HLA type were discriminated by the cumulative frequency of public TCR beta family members in the study cohort and in an independent 352-donor cohort.

Sequenced sample: PBMCs. The source is a human donor in good health (CMV status not recorded). Some clones in this sample may be carry-over from other donors' samples. The chain is encoded by TRBV7-9 joined to TRBJ1-2, with no D gene named confidently. The CDR3 region has the sequence CAWRQSASLYGYTF. DNA sequence: TGTGCCTGGAGACAATCGGCCTCGCTCTATGGCTACACCTTC.